These 12 T cell receptor beta chains were all obtained from the same sample, sequenced in a study of cytomegalovirus exposure and HLA in healthy donors. The PCR used 60 Vbeta and 13 Jbeta primers. The method was immunoSEQ multiplex PCR; TCRdb's version includes in-frame clones alone and lacks a portion of them. The sample holds approximately 300,000 clones, under 90% seen once. Sequencing used PBMCs. These TCRs come from a girl aged 2 to 10 in good health and CMV-seronegative.

This clone was counted a single time. This chain uses TRBV5-1 with TRBJ2-5; the match to TRBD2 covers 7 bases. The CDR3 length is 16 residues. V shed 0 bases, J shed 7 bases, and the junction held 12 bases outside the gene matches. Germline V gene lookup returns CDR1 SGHRS and CDR2 YFSETQ. The chain's CDR3 is CASSLASRDYQRTQYF. In DNA form, the CDR3 reads TGCGCCAGCAGCTTGGCCTCTCGGGACTACCAACGGACCCAGTACTTC.

This clone was seen just once. This chain joins TRBV27 and TRBJ2-7; the match to TRBD1 covers 7 bases. The ends lost 5 bases at V and 7 bases at J; junction bases unmatched: 11. The CDR3 sequence is 14 residues long. Germline V gene sequence: CDR1 MNHEY, CDR2 SMNVEV (reference sequence). The CDR3 DNA is TGTGCCAGCAGTCTATTGACAGGGCGCAGGGAGCAGTACTTC. Amino acid sequence: CASSLLTGRREQYF.

The chain uses TRBV28 and TRBJ1-1; 12 bases are shared with TRBD1. Looked up from germline, CDR1 is MDHEN and CDR2 is SYDVKM. CDR3 length equals 16 residues. V trimming: 10 bases; J trimming: 5 bases; junction bases outside the gene matches: 14. The CDR3 loop is CATLPGQGAQGTEAFF. In nucleotides, the CDR3 is TGTGCCACACTGCCGGGACAGGGGGCGCAGGGTACTGAAGCTTTCTTT.

This clone was counted a few times. The J gene is TRBJ2-7, the V gene TRBV27, with D unresolved. The CDR3 has 13 residues. Trimming cost V 2 bases and J 0 bases, with 5 bases left between them. Germline-derived CDR1 and CDR2 are MNHEY and SMNVEV (reference sequence). CDR3 in DNA: TGTGCCAGCAGTTTACGCTACTCCTACGAGCAGTACTTC. Its protein is CASSLRYSYEQYF.

The chain couples TRBV5-4 to TRBJ2-2; perhaps TRBD2 as D (6 bases). The CDR3 totals 15 residues. V dropped 0 bases and J dropped 0 bases, with 6 bases sitting between them. The germline gives CDR1 SGHNT, CDR2 YYREEE (reference sequence). CDR3 protein: CASSLGLANTGELFF. CDR3 coding DNA: TGTGCCAGCAGCTTGGGACTAGCGAACACCGGGGAGCTGTTTTTT.

The chain carries TRBV11-2 and TRBJ1-2; unclear D gene. This CDR3 has 13 residues. Trimming stripped 5 bases from V and 2 bases from J, with 9 bases between. CDR1 and CDR2 from the germline V gene are SGHAT and FQNNGV. The CDR3 sequence: CASSPTRNYGYTF. DNA for the CDR3: TGTGCCAGCAGCCCAACCAGGAACTATGGCTACACCTTC.

The chain is built from TRBV7-8 and TRBJ1-5; 7 bases agree with TRBD1. The CDR3 length is 15 residues. J lost 5 bases, V lost 5 bases, and 9 bases had no gene match. CDR1 is SGHVS, CDR2 FQNEAQ, per germline. The CDR3 loop is CASSLETGTHQPQHF. The CDR3 DNA reads TGTGCCAGCAGCCTTGAGACAGGGACCCATCAGCCCCAGCATTTT.

This clone was found once. The CDR3 loop reads CASSQDIYFFSGNTIYF. The CDR3, as DNA: TGTGCCAGCTCTCAAGACATCTACTTCTTCTCTGGAAACACCATATATTTT. The chain links TRBV18 to TRBJ1-3; D gene uncertain. CDR1 is KGHSH, CDR2 LQKENI, per germline. The CDR3 length is 17 residues. With 6 bases removed from V and 0 bases from J, the gap between germline ends came to 18 bases.

The chain carries TRBV28 and TRBJ1-1; D ambiguous. Germline V lookup: CDR1 MDHEN, CDR2 SYDVKM. V shed 3 bases and J shed 4 bases, with 15 bases lying between them. CDR3 size: 15 residues. The CDR3 coding sequence is TGTGCCAGCAGTTTGAGGTCGCTGTTGGGCACTGAAGCTTTCTTT. Its translation: CASSLRSLLGTEAFF.

Note on this clone: Additional DNA sequences in this sample encode the identical CDR3. The V and J genes are TRBV29-1 and TRBJ2-3; 8 nucleotides line up with TRBD1. CDR1 is SQVTM and CDR2 is ANQGSEA in the germline V gene. This CDR3 spans 14 amino acids. The V segment lost 8 bases and the J segment 3 bases; nucleotides outside the gene matches: 10. DNA of the CDR3: TGCAGCTATGTTAACAGGGGGAGGACAGATACGCAGTATTTT. Amino acids: CSYVNRGRTDTQYF.

V gene TRBV7-9 combines with J gene TRBJ1-6; D is perhaps TRBD1 (5 bases). Germline CDR1 is SEHNR and CDR2 is FQNEAQ (reference sequence). Trimming shortened V by 1 base and J by 7 bases, and 20 bases separated the two germline ends. The CDR3 consists of 18 residues. CDR3 region: CASSLDRSAGYWNSPLHF. CDR3 DNA: TGTGCCAGCAGCTTAGATCGTTCGGCAGGGTACTGGAATTCACCCCTCCACTTT.

Written as DNA, the CDR3 is TGTGCCAGCAGCTTGGGAATAACAGGGTATGGCTACACCTTC. Residues: CASSLGITGYGYTF. The rearrangement links TRBV7-9 to TRBJ1-2; perhaps TRBD1 as D (6 bases). Germline V gives CDR1 SEHNR, CDR2 FQNEAQ (reference sequence). Trimming left V 3 bases short and J 5 bases short, with 13 bases between. The CDR3 extends over 14 amino acids.